This is a list of T cell receptor beta chains from one sample in a study of CD8 T cells in ankylosing spondylitis. TCRdb redid the calling of the 5' RACE reads with MiXCR, one entry per CDR3 protein. This table holds fewer than 550,000 distinct CDR3 sequences, about 5% found once. The sample comprised blood, either unsorted or a sorted T cell fraction (not recorded which). These receptors were collected from a male donor with ankylosing spondylitis. Each CDR3 is given with its conserved first and last residue. The D gene is left open where the match is weak. Some rows have no size entry. The others give once, few or many, or a class for an expanded clone.

>many|TRBD2|TRBV12-3/TRBV12-4|TRBJ2-3
TGTGCCAGCAGTTTTTTCCTGCGGGGGGCGTCTAGCACAGATACGCAGTATTTT
CASSFFLRGASSTDTQYF
>many|NA|TRBV4-2|TRBJ1-1
TGTGCCAGCAGCCAAGATCGGGGGGGACGGAACACTGAAGCTTTCTTT
CASSQDRGGRNTEAFF
>many|NA|TRBV5-1|TRBJ2-3
TGCGCCAGCAGCGTTACCTTGGGTAAAGATACGCAGTATTTT
CASSVTLGKDTQYF
>few|TRBD2|TRBV12-3/TRBV12-4|TRBJ2-1
TGTGCCAGCAGCGTGACTAGCCCGGGGAATGAGCAGTTCTTC
CASSVTSPGNEQFF
>few|NA|TRBV12-3/TRBV12-4|TRBJ2-7
TGTGCCAGCAGCCAAACACTCGAGCAGTACTTC
CASSQTLEQYF
>many|TRBD2|TRBV20-1|TRBJ2-7
TGCAGTGCTAGAGATCAGACTAGCGGAGGCTACGAGCAGTACTTC
CSARDQTSGGYEQYF
>many|NA|TRBV29-1|TRBJ1-2
TGCAGCGTTGGTGGTGGGGAGGACTATGGCTACACCTTC
CSVGGGEDYGYTF
>many|NA|TRBV4-3|TRBJ2-7
TGCGCCAGCAGCCAAGACAGGGACTTTTCCTACGAGCAGTACTTC
CASSQDRDFSYEQYF
>many|NA|TRBV4-3|TRBJ2-3
TGCGCCAGCAGCCAAGATCCGGGTGGTTCGCAGTATTTT
CASSQDPGGSQYF
>few|NA|TRBV18|TRBJ1-6
TGTGCCAGCTCAGACAGACAAAATTCACCCCTCCACTTT
CASSDRQNSPLHF
>many|TRBD2|TRBV9|TRBJ2-7
TGTGCCAGCAGTAGAGTAGCGGGGGCTTACGAGCAGTACTTC
CASSRVAGAYEQYF
>many|NA|TRBV10-3|TRBJ2-5
TGTGCCATCAGTGAGTCGCGAGCCCAAGAGACCCAGTACTTC
CAISESRAQETQYF
>many|TRBD2|TRBV20-1|TRBJ2-1
TGCAGTGCTAGATTTAGCGGGACGCCTCACCATCACAATGAGCAGTTCTTC
CSARFSGTPHHHNEQFF
>many|NA|TRBV6-1|TRBJ2-3
TGTGCCAGCGAGACAGGGAGGTATCCAGATACGCAGTATTTT
CASETGRYPDTQYF
>many|NA|TRBV20-1|TRBJ2-1
TGCAGTGCTAGGGGTGGGACCTACTACAATGAGCAGTTCTTC
CSARGGTYYNEQFF
>many|NA|TRBV20-1|TRBJ2-7
TGCAGTGCCACGACAGGGAGGTCCTACGAGCAGTACTTC
CSATTGRSYEQYF
>many|TRBD1|TRBV10-3|TRBJ2-5
TGTGCCATCAGTTTCACAGGGGGCGAGGAGACCCAGTACTTC
CAISFTGGEETQYF
>many|NA|TRBV5-5|TRBJ1-3
TGTGCCAGCAGCTTGTCAGGGTGGAACACCATATATTTT
CASSLSGWNTIYF
>few|NA|TRBV7-2|TRBJ2-7
TGTGCCAGCAGCTTAAGTTGGACGGGGGAGCAGTACTTC
CASSLSWTGEQYF
>NA|NA|TRBV3-1|TRBJ1-1
TGTGCCAGCAGCCAAGATCTTGTTGGGAGTAGTGAAGCTTTCTTT
CASSQDLVGSSEAFF
>many|NA|TRBV6-2/TRBV6-3|TRBJ2-5
TGTGCCAGCTCCGCGAGGAAGGAGACCCAGTACTTC
CASSARKETQYF
>few|NA|TRBV4-2|TRBJ1-5
TGTGCCAGCAGCCAAGATTTGGCGGTGTATAGCAATCAGCCCCAGCATTTT
CASSQDLAVYSNQPQHF
>many|TRBD1|TRBV4-3|TRBJ2-3
TGCGCCAGCAGCATCGGACAGGGTTTAGGAGATACGCAGTATTTT
CASSIGQGLGDTQYF
>NA|TRBD2|TRBV7-6|TRBJ2-1
TGTGCCAGCAGCTTAAGCGGGAGGGCCGTGAATGAGCAGTTCTTC
CASSLSGRAVNEQFF
>many|NA|TRBV28|TRBJ2-3
TGTGCCAGCAGTTTTCTGGGGGCAGATACGCAGTATTTT
CASSFLGADTQYF
>many|NA|TRBV10-3|TRBJ1-2
TGTGCCATCAGCGTTAGAAGCATCCTTACGGGTGGCTACACCTTC
CAISVRSILTGGYTF
>few|TRBD1|TRBV27|TRBJ2-1
TGTGCCAGCAGTTACGGACAGGGGTTCTACAATGAGCAGTTCTTC
CASSYGQGFYNEQFF
>many|NA|TRBV11-1|TRBJ2-5
TGTGCCAGCAGCCCTAGTTTACAGGCGTTCCAAGAGACCCAGTACTTC
CASSPSLQAFQETQYF
>many|TRBD2|TRBV7-9|TRBJ2-7
TGTGCCAGCAGAGTCCTAGCGGGAGGGCCAGGCGAGCAGTACTTC
CASRVLAGGPGEQYF
>many|NA|TRBV20-1|TRBJ2-1
TGCAGTGCTCATTTTTCTAAGAGGAATGAGCAGTTCTTC
CSAHFSKRNEQFF
>many|TRBD2|TRBV4-3|TRBJ2-7
TGCGCCAGCAGCCAAGATGGTGCGGGAGGATCCTACGAGCAGTACTTC
CASSQDGAGGSYEQYF
>many|TRBD1|TRBV7-9|TRBJ1-1
TGTGCCAGCAGCTCACCGCAGGGGGCCTGGACTGAAGCTTTCTTT
CASSSPQGAWTEAFF
>many|NA|TRBV20-1|TRBJ1-2
TGCAGTGCTAGAACACTCCCGGCGGCACGAACGAACTATGGCTACACCTTC
CSARTLPAARTNYGYTF
>many|NA|TRBV10-3|TRBJ2-1
TGTGCCATCACCCCGGCGAGCTCCTACAATGAGCAGTTCTTC
CAITPASSYNEQFF
>NA|TRBD2|TRBV7-2|TRBJ2-1
TGTGCCAGCAGCTTATGGGCCCTAGCGGGGGGTAGCAATGAGCAGTTCTTC
CASSLWALAGGSNEQFF
>few|TRBD1|TRBV29-1|TRBJ2-3
TGCAGCGTTGCCCCGACAGGGTCTTACCCCGCGGATACGCAGTATTTT
CSVAPTGSYPADTQYF
>many|NA|TRBV20-1|TRBJ1-5
TGCAGTGCTAGAAGGGGGTTGGGCAATCAGCCCCAGCATTTT
CSARRGLGNQPQHF